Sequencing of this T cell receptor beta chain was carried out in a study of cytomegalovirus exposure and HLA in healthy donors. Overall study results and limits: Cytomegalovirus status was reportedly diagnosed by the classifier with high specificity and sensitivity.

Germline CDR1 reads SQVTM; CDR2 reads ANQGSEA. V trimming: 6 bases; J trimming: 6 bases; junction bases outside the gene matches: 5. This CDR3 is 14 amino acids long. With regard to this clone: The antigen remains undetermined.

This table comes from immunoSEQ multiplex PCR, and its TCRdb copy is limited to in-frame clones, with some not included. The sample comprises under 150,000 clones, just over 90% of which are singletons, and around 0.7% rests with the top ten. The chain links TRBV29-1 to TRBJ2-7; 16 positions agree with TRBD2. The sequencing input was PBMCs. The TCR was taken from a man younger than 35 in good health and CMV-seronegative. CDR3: CSVRGLAGGREQYF. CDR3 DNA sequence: TGCAGCGTCCGGGGACTAGCGGGGGGGCGCGAGCAGTACTTC.